The clone carrying this T cell receptor (beta chain) has a handful of counts. Primers included in the PCR were 60 Vbeta and 13 Jbeta primers. Generated by immunoSEQ multiplex PCR, the TCRdb table keeps only in-frame clones and is missing some. The repertoire has roughly 160,000 clones, 80% of them found once; the top ten carry more than 9.5%. This sample stems from a study of cytomegalovirus exposure and HLA in healthy donors. CDR3 length: 20 residues. The trim removed 0 bases at V and 5 bases at J, leaving 22 bases unmatched. Germline CDR1 SGHNT, CDR2 YYREEE (reference sequence). The TCR sequence derives from a young man in good health and CMV-seropositive. The rearrangement joins TRBV5-4 to TRBJ2-5; 7 positions match TRBD2. Material for sequencing was PBMCs. In nucleotides, the CDR3 is TGTGCCAGCAGCTTGGATGGGGGAGGACTAGTTCGACACCGCCGGGAGACCCAGTACTTC. Protein product: CASSLDGGGLVRHRRETQYF.